Shown below are 20 T cell receptor beta chains from a single sample sequenced in a study of Ad26.COV2.S vaccination and SARS-CoV-2 variants. TCRdb's copy holds only in-frame clones and misses some; the assay was immunoSEQ multiplex PCR. The sample includes under 500,000 clones, over 80% of them seen just once. Treatment in this sample: about 20 received Ad26.COV2.S at low or high dose, single or two shots; roughly five received placebo; per-sample allocation not given. Day 63 after the first injection of vaccine or placebo was the sampling time. The sequencing here drew on peripheral blood, taken in a trial of Ad26.COV2.S vaccine versus placebo. The receptors derive from a person aged 18 to 65 who received the Ad26.COV2.S COVID-19 vaccine or a placebo.

The chain carries TRBV4-2 and TRBJ1-5, with a weak D call TRBD1 (5 bases). Germline V gene data show CDR1 as LGHNA and CDR2 as YNFKEQ. V lost 1 base and J lost 1, with 8 bases in between. The CDR3 consists of 15 residues. The CDR3 region has the DNA TGTGCCAGCAGCCAAGTGGGGCAAAGCAATCAGCCCCAGCATTTT. Translated, it gives CASSQVGQSNQPQHF.

The genes are TRBV6-5 and TRBJ1-4; D unresolved. The V end was cut by 5 bases, the J end by 6 bases, with 13 bases between. Germline V gene sequence: CDR1 MNHEY, CDR2 SVGAGI. This CDR3 has 14 residues. The CDR3 nucleotides read TGTGCCAGCAGTACGATTGGTGGATATGAAAAACTGTTTTTT. Protein product: CASSTIGGYEKLFF.

This chain uses TRBV30 with TRBJ1-3; D unresolved. This CDR3 has 14 amino acids. Trimming removed 3 bases from V and 6 bases from J, with 15 bases in between. Germline V CDR1 and CDR2: GTSNPN, SVGIG (reference sequence). The chain's CDR3 is CAWSERNLENTIYF. In nucleotides, the CDR3 is TGTGCCTGGAGCGAGCGAAACCTAGAAAACACCATATATTTT.

The chain has TRBV19 and TRBJ1-1; D gene ambiguous. CDR3 length: 12 amino acids. V dropped 3 bases and J dropped 7 bases, with 9 bases sitting between them. Germline assignment: CDR1 LNHDA and CDR2 SQIVND (reference sequence). The CDR3 nucleotides are TGTGCCAGTAGTATCGGCCAGCTTGAAGCTTTCTTT. Protein product: CASSIGQLEAFF.

This rearrangement joins TRBV7-8 to TRBJ2-7; a possible D gene is TRBD1 (5 bases). The germline V and J ends were trimmed by 6 bases and 2 bases, with 17 bases remaining between them. The germline V gene has CDR1 SGHVS and CDR2 FQNEAQ. The CDR3 contains 15 residues. The CDR3 nucleotides are TGTGCCAGCAGGCCGACAGAAGGGGCGGCCTACGAGCAGTACTTC. As protein: CASRPTEGAAYEQYF.

The rearrangement uses TRBV7-2 and TRBJ2-5, with 12 bases that match TRBD2. The CDR3 runs 17 residues. The germline V gene encodes CDR1 SGHTA and CDR2 FQGNSA. V shed 1 base and J 2 bases; nucleotides not matched to a gene: 5. This chain's CDR3 is CASSLVYLAGGQETQYF. The CDR3 DNA is TGTGCCAGCAGCTTAGTATATCTAGCGGGGGGGCAAGAGACCCAGTACTTC.

This clone was detected only once. The gene calls are TRBV7-8 and TRBJ2-7; no reliable D call. The germline gives CDR1 SGHVS, CDR2 FQNEAQ. This CDR3 has 14 amino acids. With 6 bases removed from V and 3 bases from J, the gap between germline ends came to 15 bases. The CDR3 loop reads CASRAPGIVYEQYF. Written as DNA, the CDR3 is TGTGCCAGCAGGGCCCCTGGTATAGTCTACGAGCAGTACTTC.

The chain links TRBV28 to TRBJ1-6; TRBD1 agrees at 8 bases. The CDR3 length is 11 residues. Germline CDR1 reads MDHEN; CDR2 reads SYDVKM. V lost 4 bases to trimming and J lost 16 bases; unmatched junction nucleotides: 3. In DNA form, the CDR3 reads TGTGCCAGCAGTTCAGGACAGGGTCTCCACTTT. Its translation is CASSSGQGLHF.

The chain has TRBV6-6 and TRBJ1-4; no clear D gene. V lost 6 bases, J lost 5 bases, and 16 bases lay in between. The CDR3 has 15 amino acids. Germline assignment: CDR1 MNHNY and CDR2 SVGAGI (reference sequence). For the CDR3, the DNA is TGTGCCAGCAGCGCCAACCCATTCTTGAATGAAAAACTGTTTTTT. Protein: CASSANPFLNEKLFF.

The rearrangement uses TRBV11-2 and TRBJ1-1, with TRBD1 as a possible D gene (5 bases). Trimming stripped 5 bases from V and 5 bases from J, with 12 bases between. The CDR3 is made up of 13 amino acids. CDR1 and CDR2 (germline): SGHAT, FQNNGV. As DNA, the CDR3 is TGTGCCAGCAGCCCATTTCGGGGGACTGAAGCTTTCTTT. This sequence encodes CASSPFRGTEAFF.

V gene TRBV5-1 combines with J gene TRBJ1-5; D ambiguous. This CDR3 contains 14 residues. Trimming removed 0 bases at V and 5 bases at J, with 9 bases between. In germline, CDR1 is SGHRS, CDR2 YFSETQ. In DNA form, the CDR3 reads TGCGCCAGCAGCTTGGATCCCGGGGATCAGCCCCAGCATTTT. Translated: CASSLDPGDQPQHF.

The genes are TRBV9 and TRBJ2-1; D is unclear. Germline V CDR1 and CDR2: SGDLS, YYNGEE. The CDR3 extends over 14 amino acids. The V gene lost 3 bases and the J gene lost 5 bases, with 12 bases spanning the gap. The CDR3 reads CASSAPYMHNEQFF. The DNA for the CDR3 is TGTGCCAGCAGCGCTCCCTATATGCACAATGAGCAGTTCTTC.

This clone was seen just once. This chain joins TRBV7-2 and TRBJ1-2; the match to TRBD1 covers 9 bases. After removal of 5 bases from V and 1 base from J, the junction contained 5 bases not matched to a gene. CDR3 length: 15 amino acids. In germline, CDR1 is SGHTA, CDR2 FQGNSA. In nucleotides, the CDR3 is TGTGCCAGCAGCAAAAGGGACAGGGTTAACTATGGCTACACCTTC. Its translation: CASSKRDRVNYGYTF.

The chain carries TRBV19 and TRBJ1-2, with D uncertain. In germline, CDR1 is LNHDA, CDR2 SQIVND (reference sequence). The CDR3 is made up of 16 amino acids. V was trimmed by 7 bases and J by 0 bases, leaving 18 bases between them. The CDR3 is CASTSLGTPANYGYTF. The CDR3 DNA is TGTGCCAGTACCTCACTGGGAACCCCAGCTAACTATGGCTACACCTTC.

The V call is TRBV11-2, the J call TRBJ2-5; 7 nucleotides agree with TRBD2. The CDR3 has 15 amino acids. Unmatched junction bases numbered 7, after V lost 2 bases and J lost 4 bases. Germline values: CDR1 SGHAT, CDR2 FQNNGV. The CDR3 sequence is CASSLRGRRAETQYF. CDR3 bases: TGTGCCAGCAGCTTACGCGGGAGACGGGCAGAGACCCAGTACTTC.

J is TRBJ1-6 and V is TRBV19, with TRBD1 matching over 12 bases. Germline V gene data show CDR1 as LNHDA and CDR2 as SQIVND (reference sequence). The length of the CDR3 is 14 residues. V was clipped by 5 bases and J by 9 bases; unmatched bases: 2. The CDR3 DNA is TGTGCCAGTAGTGCGGGACAGGGGGCTTCACCCCTCCACTTT. Its protein product is CASSAGQGASPLHF.

V is TRBV10-3 and J is TRBJ2-1; 8 bases map to TRBD2. There are 19 residues in the CDR3. The V gene end was trimmed by 6 bases and the J gene end by 2 bases; junction bases not matched to a gene: 18. CDR1 is ENHRY, CDR2 SYGVKD, per germline. CDR3 residues: CAIRKTSVSFANTYNEQFF. CDR3 DNA: TGTGCCATCAGAAAGACTAGCGTATCATTTGCGAATACCTACAATGAGCAGTTCTTC.

The chain uses TRBV3-1 (or the pseudogene TRBV3-2) and TRBJ1-2; D ambiguous. CDR3 length: 12 amino acids. Germline V gene lookup returns CDR1 LGHDT and CDR2 YNNKEL (reference sequence). Trimming removed 3 bases at V and 5 bases at J, with 7 bases between. The CDR3 reads CASSHSRYGYTF. In DNA, the CDR3 is TGTGCCAGCAGCCATTCCAGGTATGGCTACACCTTC.

As to this clone: Other DNA sequences from this sample encode an identical CDR3 as well. The chain joins TRBV24-1 to TRBJ2-1; tentatively, D is TRBD1 or TRBD2 (6 bases each). The CDR3 length is 13 residues. Germline loops: CDR1 KGHDR, CDR2 SFDVKD. Trimming took 7 bases from V and 4 from J, leaving 10 bases between them. CDR3: CATSPGAYNEQFF. DNA of the CDR3: TGTGCCACCAGCCCGGGGGCATACAATGAGCAGTTCTTC.

This rearrangement joins TRBV9 to TRBJ2-5; 13 bases are shared with TRBD2. Trimming cost V 6 bases and J 0 bases; bases outside gene matches: 5. CDR1 and CDR2 (germline): SGDLS, YYNGEE. This CDR3 has 16 residues. CDR3 sequence: CASIPGLAGDQETQYF. Written as DNA, the CDR3 is TGTGCCAGCATCCCCGGACTAGCGGGGGACCAAGAGACCCAGTACTTC.